The sequence of this T cell receptor (beta chain) was determined in a study of T cell clones after liver transplantation. In the study overall: HCV positivity affected three of eight recipients; the rest lacked autoimmune or viral indications. At least one year of complete immunosuppression withdrawal without enzymes over twice normal defined tolerance. General study results and limits: In a couple of subjects, few donor cells limited the measurable donor-reactive repertoire.

TCRdb's table, derived via immunoSEQ multiplex PCR, lists solely in-frame clones and lacks some. Of some 40,000 clones in the sample, approximately 86% are singletons; the top ten hold approximately 2.7%. In regard to this clone: The antigen remains undetermined.

V lost 1 base to trimming and J lost 0 bases, with 10 bases between them. The germline V gene encodes CDR1 SGHDT and CDR2 YYEEEE. There are 16 residues in the CDR3. The sequence came from a human patient who received a liver transplant. Among the T cells, some may be from the graft donor. The rearrangement joins TRBV5-6 to TRBJ1-4; D is undetermined. Source: CD4+ T cells from blood, taken 24 months after liver transplant. DNA for the CDR3: TGTGCCAGCAGCTTGTCCGGAACGGCAACTAATGAAAAACTGTTTTTT. This sequence encodes CASSLSGTATNEKLFF. The variable domain in full, completed from reference TRBV5-6 and TRBJ1-4, reads DAGVTQSPTHLIKTRGQQVTLRCSPKSGHDTVSWYQQALGQGPQFIFQYYEEEERQRGNFPDRFSGHQFPNYSSELNVNALLLGDSALYLCASSLSGTATNEKLFFGSGTQLSVL.